This T cell receptor beta chain was observed in a study of blood T cell repertoires in COVID-19. This clone has only a few counts. The germline gives CDR1 MNHEY, CDR2 SMNVEV (reference sequence). This CDR3 spans 14 amino acids. Deletions cut 2 bases from V and 2 bases from J, with 10 bases between. Original data processing: The authors estimated nucleated cell counts from reference gene primer amplification. Only in-frame clones appear in the TCRdb table, and some are missing; sequencing was by immunoSEQ multiplex PCR. From that table come the V and J calls and clone size; the DNA was used to work out D and trimming. The sample gives tens of thousands of clones, approximately 80% of which show up once; approximately 25% is in the top ten.

This sequence joins TRBV27 and TRBJ2-7; a weak D match, TRBD1 (5 bases). The clonotype comes from a human donor with acute or convalescent COVID-19. The donor label of this sample is uncertain. The source material was peripheral blood. CDR3 in amino acids: CASSLGQGPYEQYF. The CDR3 nucleotides are TGTGCCAGCAGTTTAGGGCAGGGTCCCTACGAGCAGTACTTC.